This T cell receptor (beta chain) was sequenced in a study of T cells expressing NK-cell markers. Study information: With respect to HCMV, seven of the eight sequenced donors were seropositive, and one was seronegative.

Germline values: CDR1 MGHRA, CDR2 YSYEKL. The CDR3 length is 16 residues. Reanalyzing the 5' RACE reads, TCRdb keeps one entry per CDR3 protein, without DNA. The sample has under 200,000 distinct CDR3 sequences, and its top ten clones hold 15% to 20%. This clonotype was sampled from a woman between 18 and 70 years old in good health. The gene calls are TRBV4-1 and TRBJ2-3; without DNA, the TCRdb call of TRBD2 cannot be checked. Specimen: blood T cells: a sorted CD56 or NKG2C T cell subset, CD4+ or CD8+ T cells, or bulk PBMC T cells (not recorded which). The CDR3: CASSRLAGVSTDTQYF.